This is a list of T cell receptor beta chains from one sample in a study of neurological immune-mediated disorders. A single record per CDR3 protein comes from TCRdb applying MiXCR to the 5' RACE reads. Among over 25,000 distinct CDR3 sequences listed, more than 20% were seen once. The sequenced material came from PBMCs. The receptors here all came from a woman aged 60-75 years in good health. Both conserved end residues are part of each CDR3. The D gene is left open where the match is weak. Size values are once, few and many counts, or a class for expanded clones, and some rows have none.

D gene	V gene	clone size	J gene	CDR3 DNA	CDR3 protein
.	TRBV5-1	many	TRBJ2-3	TGCGCCAGCGCTGGGTACATAACAGATACGCAGTATTTT	CASAGYITDTQYF
TRBD2	TRBV10-3	.	TRBJ2-3	TGTGCCATCAGGACGGGACTAGCAGATACGCAGTATTTT	CAIRTGLADTQYF
TRBD2	TRBV20-1	many	TRBJ2-5	TGCAGTGCTTTGCGGACTAGCGGGGAAGAGACCCAGTACTTC	CSALRTSGEETQYF
.	TRBV9	.	TRBJ2-2	TGTGCCAGCAGCACCAGCGCTGCGAACACCGGGGAGCTGTTTTTT	CASSTSAANTGELFF
TRBD1	TRBV28	many	TRBJ1-1	TGTGCCAGCAGTTTGGGCGGACAGGGAAGAGGTACTGAAGCTTTCTTT	CASSLGGQGRGTEAFF
.	TRBV5-1	.	TRBJ1-4	TGCGCCAGCAGCTTGGCCGGGAATGAAAAACTGTTTTTT	CASSLAGNEKLFF
.	TRBV20-1	.	TRBJ2-1	TGCAGTGCGATCCGGGACTCCCACCATGAGCAGTTCTTC	CSAIRDSHHEQFF
.	TRBV7-6	many	TRBJ1-6	TGTGCCAGCAGCACCCAACAGGGCTATAATTCACCCCTCCACTTT	CASSTQQGYNSPLHF
TRBD1	TRBV5-1	many	TRBJ2-7	TGCGCCAGCAGCTTGGTTGGGACAGGGCCTTCCGAGCAGTACTTC	CASSLVGTGPSEQYF
TRBD2	TRBV20-1	many	TRBJ2-7	TGCACCATAGAGCGGGAGGGCCTCAACGAGCAGTACTTC	CTIEREGLNEQYF
TRBD1	TRBV5-1	many	TRBJ1-1	TGCGCCAGCAGCTTGGGCACACAGGGGGATGGTGAAGCTTTCTTT	CASSLGTQGDGEAFF
.	TRBV14	many	TRBJ1-2	TGTGCCAGCAGCCCCCCCGGGGTGGACTATGGCTACACCTTC	CASSPPGVDYGYTF
.	TRBV27	many	TRBJ1-2	TGTGCCAGGCTAACAAGAGGGTTCTATGGCTACACCTTC	CARLTRGFYGYTF
.	TRBV4-1	many	TRBJ2-7	TGCGCCAGCAGCCAAACGGTTCTCTACGAGCAGTACTTC	CASSQTVLYEQYF
.	TRBV30	.	TRBJ2-2	TGTGCCTCGCGGATCGCCCACACCGGGGAGCTGTTTTTT	CASRIAHTGELFF
.	TRBV5-1	many	TRBJ1-1	TGCGCCAGCAGCTCCCAAGCCCAGAACACTGAAGCTTTCTTT	CASSSQAQNTEAFF